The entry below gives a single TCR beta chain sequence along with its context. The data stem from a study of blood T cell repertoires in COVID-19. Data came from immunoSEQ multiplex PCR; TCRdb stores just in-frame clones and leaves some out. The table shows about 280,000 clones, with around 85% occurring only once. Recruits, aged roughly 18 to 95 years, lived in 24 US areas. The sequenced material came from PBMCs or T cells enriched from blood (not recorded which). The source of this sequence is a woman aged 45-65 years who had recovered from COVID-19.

CDR3 loop: CASSTTGGSTEAFF. CDR3 DNA: TGTGCCAGCAGCACTACCGGGGGGAGCACTGAAGCTTTCTTT. This chain connects TRBV11-2 to TRBJ1-1, with D possibly matching TRBD1 (5 bases). Trimming stripped 5 bases from V and 4 bases from J, with 14 bases between. CDR3 length: 14 residues. Germline CDR1 reads SGHAT; CDR2 reads FQNNGV.